Shown below are 18 T cell receptor beta chains from a single sample sequenced in a study of blood T cell repertoires in COVID-19. Libraries were prepared by immunoSEQ multiplex PCR; TCRdb keeps only in-frame clonotypes and omits some of them. The sample has about 180,000 clones, roughly 88% seen once. The material sequenced was PBMCs or T cells enriched from blood (not recorded which). All receptors derive from a man aged 45-65 years who had recovered from COVID-19.

This chain links TRBV10-2 with TRBJ2-3; weak D call: TRBD2 (5 bases). With 2 bases removed from V and 3 bases from J, the gap between germline ends came to 12 bases. This CDR3 comprises 15 residues. From germline, CDR1 is WSHSY and CDR2 SAAADI. CDR3 loop: CASSEVPSGTDTQYF. The CDR3 DNA sequence: TGCGCCAGCAGTGAGGTCCCCTCGGGAACAGATACGCAGTATTTT.

The genes are TRBV11-2 and TRBJ2-2; 7 bases line up with TRBD1. Per germline, CDR1 SGHAT and CDR2 FQNNGV. The V gene end was trimmed by 6 bases and the J gene end by 0 bases; junction bases not matched to a gene: 7. The CDR3 covers 16 residues. The DNA for the CDR3 is TGTGCCAGCAGGCAAAGACAGGGCCCGAACACCGGGGAGCTGTTTTTT. Its protein is CASRQRQGPNTGELFF.

This clone has more than one count but fewer than ten. The CDR3: CASSASETGGYTF. Written as DNA, the CDR3 is TGTGCCAGTAGTGCGTCCGAGACGGGTGGCTACACCTTC. The V gene is TRBV19, the J gene TRBJ1-2; D gene uncertain. Trimming shortened V by 5 bases and J by 7 bases, and 14 bases separated the two germline ends. The CDR3 covers 13 residues. Germline CDR1 reads LNHDA; CDR2 reads SQIVND (reference sequence).

The chain uses TRBV2 and TRBJ2-7, with 8 nucleotides matching TRBD2. This CDR3 comprises 15 residues. CDR1 is SNHLY and CDR2 is FYNNEI in the germline V gene. The J segment lost 5 bases and the V segment lost 4 bases, leaving 10 bases of the junction unmatched. The CDR3: CASSGRTSTRHEQYF. The CDR3 bases are TGTGCCAGCAGTGGCCGGACTAGCACGCGCCACGAGCAGTACTTC.

The rearrangement uses TRBV10-1 and TRBJ1-2, with D unresolved. The CDR3 is made up of 14 amino acids. In germline, CDR1 is WNHNN, CDR2 SYGVQD (reference sequence). V dropped 0 bases and J dropped 7 bases, with 12 bases sitting between them. CDR3 residues: CASSESVSPIGYTF. CDR3 DNA sequence: TGCGCCAGCAGTGAGTCGGTCAGTCCGATTGGCTACACCTTC.

This clone came up once. The chain links TRBV28 to TRBJ2-2; 8 nucleotides match TRBD1. J lost 7 bases, V lost 10 bases, and 14 bases had no gene match. Per germline, CDR1 MDHEN and CDR2 SYDVKM. The CDR3 has 15 residues. The DNA for the CDR3 is TGTGCCACCGGGGCCCCCAGGGGGCTTGGCGGGGAGCTGTTTTTT. Its protein is CATGAPRGLGGELFF.

The chain uses TRBV7-9 and TRBJ2-7; TRBD2 matches 9 bases. The germline V gene has CDR1 SEHNR and CDR2 FQNEAQ (reference sequence). The trim removed 5 bases at V and 0 bases at J, leaving 5 bases unmatched. This CDR3 region has 15 residues. This CDR3 reads CASSPSGVSSYEQYF. The CDR3 coding sequence is TGTGCCAGCAGCCCTAGCGGGGTGAGCTCCTACGAGCAGTACTTC. Combining the CDR3 with reference TRBV7-9 and TRBJ2-7 gives the whole variable domain DTGVSQNPRHKITKRGQNVTFRCDPISEHNRLYWYRQTLGQGPEFLTYFQNEAQLEKSRLLSDRFSAERPKGSFSTLEIQRTEQGDSAMYLCASSPSGVSSYEQYFGPGTRLTVT.

The chain joins TRBV19 to TRBJ1-1; 7 positions agree with TRBD1. This CDR3 is 15 amino acids long. With V trimmed by 6 bases and J by 0 bases, 7 bases remained unmatched. The V gene's germline CDR1 is LNHDA and CDR2 SQIVND (reference sequence). As DNA, the CDR3 is TGTGCCAGTAGACCCGGGACAGCCATGAACACTGAAGCTTTCTTT. Amino acid sequence: CASRPGTAMNTEAFF. The variable domain in full, with the rest retrieved from reference TRBV19 and TRBJ1-1, is DGGITQSPKYLFRKEGQNVTLSCEQNLNHDAMYWYRQDPGQGLRLIYYSQIVNDFQKGDIAEGYSVSREKKESFPLTVTSAQKNPTAFYLCASRPGTAMNTEAFFGQGTRLTVV.

The V call is TRBV5-1, the J call TRBJ2-7, with TRBD1 matching over 7 bases. J was trimmed by 3 bases and V by 4 bases; bases with no gene match: 7. Germline V CDR1 and CDR2: SGHRS, YFSETQ. The CDR3 runs 14 residues. CDR3 sequence reads: CASSPLTGNYEQYF. The CDR3 region has the DNA TGCGCCAGCAGCCCTTTGACAGGGAACTACGAGCAGTACTTC.

This clone was picked up one time. The gene calls are TRBV3-1 (or the pseudogene TRBV3-2) and TRBJ2-3; 7 bases agree with TRBD1. Trimming took 2 bases from V and 6 from J; bases not matched to a gene: 5. Germline V gene data show CDR1 as LGHDT and CDR2 as YNNKEL (reference sequence). CDR3 length: 14 amino acids. The CDR3 DNA follows: TGTGCCAGCAGCCAACCCCAGGGGGTGGATACGCAGTATTTT. It codes for CASSQPQGVDTQYF.

This clone was observed a few times. The chain links TRBV7-9 to TRBJ1-2; maybe TRBD1 (6 bases). V was pared by 7 bases and J by 6 bases, with 18 bases between. There are 14 residues in the CDR3. The germline CDR1 and CDR2 sequences are SEHNR and FQNEAQ (reference sequence). CDR3 in amino acids: CASIRGEGTDGYTF. Here the CDR3 DNA reads TGTGCCAGCATCAGGGGCGAGGGGACCGATGGCTACACCTTC. Filled out from reference TRBV7-9 and TRBJ1-2, the complete variable domain reads DTGVSQNPRHKITKRGQNVTFRCDPISEHNRLYWYRQTLGQGPEFLTYFQNEAQLEKSRLLSDRFSAERPKGSFSTLEIQRTEQGDSAMYLCASIRGEGTDGYTFGSGTRLTVV.

The V call is TRBV6-5, the J call TRBJ1-2; 12 bases align to TRBD1. Per the germline V gene, CDR1 is MNHEY and CDR2 is SVGAGI. This CDR3 is 14 amino acids long. Trimming took 10 bases from V and 6 from J; bases not matched to a gene: 9. CDR3 amino acids: CATGTGGDVNGYTF. The CDR3 bases are TGTGCCACCGGGACAGGGGGCGATGTCAATGGCTACACCTTC.

This CDR3 reads CASSSTGGEQYF. The CDR3 coding sequence is TGTGCCAGCAGTTCCACAGGGGGCGAGCAGTACTTC. The genes are TRBV9 and TRBJ2-7; 8 bases map to TRBD1. This CDR3 contains 12 residues. J was trimmed by 6 bases and V by 5 bases; bases with no gene match: 4. CDR1 is SGDLS and CDR2 is YYNGEE in the germline V gene.

The chain joins TRBV29-1 to TRBJ2-3; tentatively, D is TRBD2 (6 bases). Germline V gene lookup returns CDR1 SQVTM and CDR2 ANQGSEA. Trimming cost V 6 bases and J 5 bases, with 15 bases left between them. CDR3 length equals 13 residues. The CDR3 DNA is TGCAGCGTCGGTCCAGGGCGGGGAGATACGCAGTATTTT. Translating gives CSVGPGRGDTQYF.

This sequence joins TRBV18 and TRBJ2-1; weak D call: TRBD2 (5 bases). This CDR3 has 15 residues. V lost 0 bases and J lost 10, with 16 bases in between. From germline, CDR1 is KGHSH and CDR2 LQKENI. The CDR3 region is CASSPPRGSRREQFF. CDR3 in DNA: TGTGCCAGCTCACCACCCCGTGGGAGCAGGAGGGAGCAGTTCTTC.

The sample holds one count of this clone. The chain carries TRBV18 and TRBJ2-2; 9 nucleotides match TRBD1. With 0 bases clipped from V and 6 bases from J, the junction kept 8 bases outside the gene matches. This CDR3 comprises 17 residues. CDR1 is KGHSH and CDR2 is LQKENI in the germline V gene. CDR3: CASSPPGTGPGAGELFF. CDR3 sequence (DNA): TGTGCCAGCTCACCACCCGGGACAGGGCCCGGGGCCGGGGAGCTGTTTTTT.

J is TRBJ1-6 and V is TRBV4-2; D is perhaps TRBD1 (5 bases). V was pared by 4 bases and J by 7 bases, with 11 bases between. The CDR3 covers 14 residues. Germline V gene sequence: CDR1 LGHNA, CDR2 YNFKEQ. The CDR3 DNA sequence: TGTGCCAGCAGCCCCCGCCAGGGAAATTCACCCCTCCACTTT. Protein: CASSPRQGNSPLHF.

The V call is TRBV7-2, the J call TRBJ2-1; perhaps TRBD2 as D (7 bases). Per germline, CDR1 SGHTA and CDR2 FQGNSA. V was pared by 5 bases and J by 11 bases, with 13 bases between. This CDR3 has 12 amino acids. CDR3 loop: CASSRPGGQQFF. Written as DNA, the CDR3 is TGTGCCAGCAGCCGTCCGGGGGGCCAGCAGTTCTTC.